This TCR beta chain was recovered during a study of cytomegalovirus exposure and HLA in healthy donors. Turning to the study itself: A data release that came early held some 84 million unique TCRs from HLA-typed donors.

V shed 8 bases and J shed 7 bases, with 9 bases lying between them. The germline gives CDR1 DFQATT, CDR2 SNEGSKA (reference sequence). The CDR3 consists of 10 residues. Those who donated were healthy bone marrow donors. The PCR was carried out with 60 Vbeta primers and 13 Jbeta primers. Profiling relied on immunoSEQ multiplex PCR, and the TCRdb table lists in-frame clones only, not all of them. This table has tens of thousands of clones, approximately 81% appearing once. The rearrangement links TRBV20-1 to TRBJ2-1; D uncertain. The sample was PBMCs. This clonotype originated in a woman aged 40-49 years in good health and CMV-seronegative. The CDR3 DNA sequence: TGCAGTCGAGGTACGAATGAGCAGTTCTTC. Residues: CSRGTNEQFF.